This T cell receptor (beta chain) was found in a study of T cells after yellow fever vaccination. The study's findings and limits: Reappearing after the booster were most of the clones from primary vaccination (less than 98% CD4, approximately 85% CD8).

To note about this clonotype: Its antigen is not identified.

TCRdb re-analysed the 5' RACE reads in MiXCR, keeping a single row per CDR3 protein. The repertoire consists of around 260,000 distinct CDR3 sequences, with roughly 5% occurring once and the leading ten covering less than 3.5%. V was pared by 5 bases and J by 4 bases, with 8 bases of the junction left unmatched. Germline V CDR1 and CDR2: SQVTM, ANQGSEA. The CDR3 is 14 residues long. The clonotype comes from a man aged 18-30 years who received the YFV17D yellow fever vaccine. Here the sequenced sample was CD4+ T cells sorted from PBMCs, taken on the day of the yellow fever booster vaccination. This chain connects TRBV29-1 to TRBJ2-5, with TRBD1 matching over 9 bases. The CDR3 DNA reads TGCAGCGTTCGGACAGGGGCGCGGACAGAGACCCAGTACTTC. This gives the protein CSVRTGARTETQYF.